The 3 T cell receptor beta chains below come from one sample, sequenced in a study of blood T cells in healthy people across ages (dated by TCRdb to about 2015). Library preparation employed 5' RACE. For sequencing, an Illumina HiSeq 2500 was employed. The second PCR ran for roughly 7 to 12 cycles and used a J-beta primer mix along with a sample-barcoded 5' primer. In TCRdb, the public reads were trimmed at Q25 with fastp and aligned with MiXCR, with productive beta chains retained. Duplicate CDR3 protein sequences are folded into a single record with the most common DNA and genes. The sample table records some 1.4 million distinct CDR3 sequences; 42% of these occur just once. The ten largest make up approximately 7.9% of the sample. The material sequenced was blood. The receptor source for this set is a woman aged 18-35 years in good health.

The chain links TRBV3-1 to TRBJ2-7, with 7 nucleotides matching TRBD1. Trimming cost V 0 bases and J 1 base; bases outside gene matches: 12. Germline V CDR1 and CDR2: LGHDT, YNNKEL (reference sequence). The CDR3 runs 18 residues. The CDR3 DNA is TGTGCCAGCAGCCAAGATCCGATAGGGGGCCCAACTTCCTACGAGCAGTACTTC. This gives the protein CASSQDPIGGPTSYEQYF.

Comment on this clonotype: Mismatch with germline at one junction end may stem from a read error. V is TRBV6-1 and J is TRBJ2-3, with 9 bases lining up with TRBD1. CDR3 size: 14 residues. Germline loops: CDR1 MNHNS, CDR2 SASEGT. As DNA, the CDR3 is TGTGCCAGCAGTGCACCGACAGGGGGAGATACGCGGTATTTT. This translates into CASSAPTGGDTRYF.

This sequence joins TRBV25-1 and TRBJ2-5; 7 bases are a match to TRBD2. The trim removed 1 base at V and 3 bases at J, leaving 8 bases unmatched. Germline CDR1 is MGHDK and CDR2 is SYGVNS. The CDR3 runs 16 residues. The CDR3 region has the DNA TGTGCCAGCAGTGAATTTGGGGGAGGGCCTAAAGAGACCCAGTACTTC. It specifies CASSEFGGGPKETQYF.